The rows below give T cell receptor beta chains drawn from one sample of a study of blood T cell repertoires in COVID-19. Produced via immunoSEQ multiplex PCR; TCRdb's table is partial and in-frame only. The repertoire holds nearly 250,000 clones, with about 82% as singletons. Sequenced: peripheral blood. The source is a woman over 75 with COVID-19, enrolled during active disease. Each CDR3 is given with its conserved first and last residue. A D gene is named only where the DNA matches it firmly. Not every row has a clone size; where given, it reads once, few, many or a size class.

J gene	D gene	clone size	V gene	CDR3 DNA	CDR3 protein
TRBJ2-5	NA	NA	TRBV5-1	TGCGCCAGCACCTTAACAGGAGTCGAGACCCAGTACTTC	CASTLTGVETQYF
TRBJ1-2	NA	once	TRBV3-1/TRBV3-2	TGTGCCAGCAGCCCGGACAGTAACTATGGCTACACCTTC	CASSPDSNYGYTF
TRBJ1-2	NA	NA	TRBV6-6	TGTGCCAGCAGTCTGACATCTAACTATGGCTACACCTTC	CASSLTSNYGYTF
TRBJ1-2	TRBD1	NA	TRBV19	TGTGCCAGTAGTTCCGTCGGGACAGGGATTATGGGTGGCTACACCTTC	CASSSVGTGIMGGYTF
TRBJ1-2	NA	NA	TRBV7-9	TGTGCCAGCAGCTTTTCCTCTCCCTATGGCTACACCTTC	CASSFSSPYGYTF
TRBJ1-1	NA	NA	TRBV20-1	TGCAGCCCATCAGAGAACACTGAAGCTTTCTTT	CSPSENTEAFF
TRBJ2-1	TRBD2	NA	TRBV3-1/TRBV3-2	TGTGCCAGCAGTCAGCGGGGGGATGGGGAGCAGTTCTTC	CASSQRGDGEQFF
TRBJ1-5	TRBD1	NA	TRBV3-1/TRBV3-2	TGTGCCAGCAGCCAGGGACAGGGGGCAGGTCAGCCCCAGCATTTT	CASSQGQGAGQPQHF
TRBJ1-2	NA	NA	TRBV5-1	TGCGCCAGCACCCGGACACATGACTATGGCTACACCTTC	CASTRTHDYGYTF
TRBJ1-2	NA	NA	TRBV27	TGTGCCAGCAGTCTTTCTCAGGCTGGATATGGCTACACCTTC	CASSLSQAGYGYTF
TRBJ2-7	TRBD1	NA	TRBV30	TGTGCCTGGAGTCCCAGGACAGGGGCCTACGAGCAGTACTTC	CAWSPRTGAYEQYF
TRBJ1-6	NA	NA	TRBV7-2	TGTGCCAGCAGCTCTACTAACACTAATTCACCCCTCCACTTT	CASSSTNTNSPLHF
TRBJ1-1	NA	NA	TRBV2	TGTGCCAGCGGACGAGGGGGTGGCACTGAAGCTTTCTTT	CASGRGGGTEAFF
TRBJ2-6	NA	NA	TRBV7-9	TGTGCCAGCAGCATTAGACAGTCCCCAGCCAACGTCCTGACTTTC	CASSIRQSPANVLTF
TRBJ2-3	NA	NA	TRBV5-6	TGTGCCAGCAGCGGTTGGGTGGTCCGGGCAGATACGCAGTATTTT	CASSGWVVRADTQYF
TRBJ1-6	NA	NA	TRBV7-9	TGTGCCAGCAGCTTAGTAAAAATCGGTTCACCCCTCCACTTT	CASSLVKIGSPLHF
TRBJ1-3	NA	NA	TRBV19	TGTGCCAGTAGTATCAGCCGGGGTGGTGGAAACACCATATATTTT	CASSISRGGGNTIYF
TRBJ1-2	NA	NA	TRBV24-1	TGTGCCACGGGCGGGGGGCAAGGATATGGCTACACCTTC	CATGGGQGYGYTF
TRBJ1-4	TRBD1	NA	TRBV9	TGTGCCAGCAGCGTAGCGACAGGGACTAATGAAAAACTGTTTTTT	CASSVATGTNEKLFF
TRBJ1-5	NA	NA	TRBV27	TGTGCCAGCAGTTGGACAGTCAATCAGCCCCAGCATTTT	CASSWTVNQPQHF
TRBJ1-4	TRBD1	NA	TRBV13	TGTGCCAGCAGCCGGCGACAGGGCGAAAAACTGTTTTTT	CASSRRQGEKLFF
TRBJ1-4	TRBD1	few	TRBV9	TGTGCCAGCAGCGCCCGAACAGGGGGGGAAAAACTGTTTTTT	CASSARTGGEKLFF
TRBJ2-2	NA	NA	TRBV3-1/TRBV3-2	TGTGCCAGCAGCCACGGAAGGACAGTTGCGCCCGGGGAGCTGTTTTTT	CASSHGRTVAPGELFF
TRBJ2-3	TRBD2	NA	TRBV29-1	TGCAGCGTTGTGTCGGGGGGGGATACGCAGTATTTT	CSVVSGGDTQYF
TRBJ1-1	TRBD1	once	TRBV5-1	TGCGCCAGCAGCCCGAGGACAGGGGGCGAAGCTTTCTTT	CASSPRTGGEAFF
TRBJ1-3	TRBD1	NA	TRBV6-5	TGTGCCAGCAGTTACTCGAGGGGGCCCGGAAACACCATATATTTT	CASSYSRGPGNTIYF
TRBJ2-3	TRBD2	NA	TRBV7-2	TGTGCCAGCAGCCTGTCTAGCGGGAGCCCGGATACGCAGTATTTT	CASSLSSGSPDTQYF
TRBJ1-3	TRBD1	NA	TRBV5-4	TGTGCCAGCAGCTTGGAGGGGGCCTCTGGAAACACCATATATTTT	CASSLEGASGNTIYF
TRBJ2-6	TRBD1	NA	TRBV28	TGTGCCAGCAGTTTACTTGGGACAGCTTTCTCTGGGGCCAACGTCCTGACTTTC	CASSLLGTAFSGANVLTF
TRBJ1-6	NA	NA	TRBV7-8	TGTGCCAGCAGCTTAGAAAGACAGGCCCTCCACTTT	CASSLERQALHF
TRBJ1-6	TRBD1	NA	TRBV19	TGTGCCAGTCACGGGACAGGGGACGTGAAGTCACCCCTCCACTTT	CASHGTGDVKSPLHF
TRBJ1-2	NA	NA	TRBV5-8	TGTGCCAGCAGCTTGGCGGTTAGGACAACATATGGCTACACCTTC	CASSLAVRTTYGYTF
TRBJ1-4	TRBD1	NA	TRBV30	TGTGCCTGGAGAGCACAGGGGGCAGGTGAAAAACTGTTTTTT	CAWRAQGAGEKLFF
TRBJ1-5	TRBD1	few	TRBV7-8	TGTGCCAGCAGCTCCGGGACAGGCTCTGCGAATCAGCCCCAGCATTTT	CASSSGTGSANQPQHF
TRBJ1-3	TRBD1	NA	TRBV7-6	TGTGCCAGCAGCTTAGCTACAGGGGACTCCTCTGGAAACACCATATATTTT	CASSLATGDSSGNTIYF
TRBJ1-6	TRBD1	once	TRBV7-2	TGTGCCAGCGCTATATCCGGACAGGGTGATTCACCCCTCCACTTT	CASAISGQGDSPLHF
TRBJ1-2	TRBD1	NA	TRBV5-6	TGTGCCAGCAGCTGGCCGGGACAGGGGACCAACTATGGCTACACCTTC	CASSWPGQGTNYGYTF
TRBJ2-3	TRBD2	NA	TRBV5-1	TGCGCCAGCAGCCCCTCACTGTCGGGGGGAGGCACAGATACGCAGTATTTT	CASSPSLSGGGTDTQYF
TRBJ2-2	NA	NA	TRBV5-6	TGTGCCAGCAGCTCACAGGGGGGGACCGGGGAGCTGTTTTTT	CASSSQGGTGELFF
TRBJ1-4	NA	NA	TRBV28	TGTGCCAGCAGGGTGGGGGGGAAAGTGGTTGAAAAACTGTTTTTT	CASRVGGKVVEKLFF
TRBJ2-1	NA	NA	TRBV19	TGTGCCAGTAGTAACGGGGGAAGGGTTAAGAATGAGCAGTTCTTC	CASSNGGRVKNEQFF
TRBJ2-7	NA	NA	TRBV2	TGTGCCAGCAGTGAAGCGGGCGGGAAGGGGAACGAGCAGTACTTC	CASSEAGGKGNEQYF
TRBJ1-2	TRBD1	NA	TRBV6-5	TGTGCCAGCAGTCGGGGACAGGACTATGGCTACACCTTC	CASSRGQDYGYTF
TRBJ1-1	NA	few	TRBV28	TGTGCCAGCAGCTCGGGACATTTTGAAGCTTTCTTT	CASSSGHFEAFF
TRBJ1-1	NA	few	TRBV2	TGTGCCAGCAGTTATTCGACAGCTCTGAACACTGAAGCTTTCTTT	CASSYSTALNTEAFF
TRBJ1-6	TRBD1	NA	TRBV19	TGTGCCAGCCAGGGACAGGGGGATTCACCCCTCCACTTT	CASQGQGDSPLHF
TRBJ1-2	TRBD1	NA	TRBV6-5	TGTGCCAGCAGTTCAGGACAGGACCCCTATGGCTACACCTTC	CASSSGQDPYGYTF
TRBJ1-4	NA	NA	TRBV18	TGTGCCAGCTCACATTGGACAGAAACTAGTGAAAAACTGTTTTTT	CASSHWTETSEKLFF
TRBJ1-1	NA	NA	TRBV7-3	TGTGCCAGCAGCCCCCTCAAGGGGAGGGTGAACACTGAAGCTTTCTTT	CASSPLKGRVNTEAFF
TRBJ2-3	NA	NA	TRBV7-9	TGTGCCAGCAGCTTAGAGGGGGAGCGCACAGATACGCAGTATTTT	CASSLEGERTDTQYF
TRBJ1-2	NA	NA	TRBV7-8	TGTGCCAGCAGCTTAGTGAGCCAGGGAGGGGGCTATGGCTACACCTTC	CASSLVSQGGGYGYTF
TRBJ1-2	NA	few	TRBV5-5	TGTGCCAGCAGCTTGTACAGTAACTATGGCTACACCTTC	CASSLYSNYGYTF
TRBJ2-7	NA	NA	TRBV3-1/TRBV3-2	TGTGCCAGCAGCAAATGCAGGTCCTACGAGCAGTACTTC	CASSKCRSYEQYF
TRBJ2-5	NA	once	TRBV7-3	TGTGCCAGCAGCCGAGACGGCGGGTCCCAAGAGACCCAGTACTTC	CASSRDGGSQETQYF
TRBJ1-2	TRBD1	NA	TRBV27	TGTGCCAGCAGTCCATTGGGACAGTATGGCTACACCTTC	CASSPLGQYGYTF
TRBJ2-3	NA	NA	TRBV29-1	TGCAGCGTTGCCGCGGGGGCCGGGCGCGATACGCAGTATTTT	CSVAAGAGRDTQYF
TRBJ2-3	TRBD2	NA	TRBV10-1	TGCGCCAGCAGTGAGGGTCCCCAGCGGGGGGCGGAAGATACGCAGTATTTT	CASSEGPQRGAEDTQYF